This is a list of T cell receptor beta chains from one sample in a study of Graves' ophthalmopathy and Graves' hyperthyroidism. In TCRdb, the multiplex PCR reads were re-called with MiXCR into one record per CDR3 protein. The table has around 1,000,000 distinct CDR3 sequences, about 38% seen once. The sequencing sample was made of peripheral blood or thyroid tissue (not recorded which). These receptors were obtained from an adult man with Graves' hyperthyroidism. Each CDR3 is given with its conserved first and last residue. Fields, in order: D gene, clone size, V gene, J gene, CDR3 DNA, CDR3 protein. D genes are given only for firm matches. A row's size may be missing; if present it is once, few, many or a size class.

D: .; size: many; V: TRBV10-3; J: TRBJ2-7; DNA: TGTGCCATCGGACTGGACAGCTCCTACGAGCAGTACTTC; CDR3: CAIGLDSSYEQYF
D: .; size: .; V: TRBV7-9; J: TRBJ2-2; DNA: TGTGCCAGCCGAGAGCCACTGGGCACCGGGGAGCTGTTTTTT; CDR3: CASREPLGTGELFF
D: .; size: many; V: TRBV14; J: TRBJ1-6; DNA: TGTGCCAGCAGCCAAGATAGGCCCCAGTATGGTTCACCCCTCCACTTT; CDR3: CASSQDRPQYGSPLHF
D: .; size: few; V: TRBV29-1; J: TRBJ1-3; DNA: TGCAGCGTTGTGGCGGCGGTGTCTGGAAACACCATATATTTT; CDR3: CSVVAAVSGNTIYF
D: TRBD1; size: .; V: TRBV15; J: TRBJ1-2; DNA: TGTGCCACCAGCAGCCCAGGGGGGACAGCTCGCGGCTACACCTTC; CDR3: CATSSPGGTARGYTF
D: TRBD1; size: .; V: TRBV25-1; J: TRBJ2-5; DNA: TGTGCCAGCAGTGACCCCGGACAGGGGCGTGAGACCCAGTACTTC; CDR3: CASSDPGQGRETQYF
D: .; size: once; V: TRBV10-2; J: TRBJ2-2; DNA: TGTGCCAGCAGTTCACCGGGCAGGGAGAGGATCGCCGCCATACGGGAGCTGTTTTTT; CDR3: CASSSPGRERIAAIRELFF
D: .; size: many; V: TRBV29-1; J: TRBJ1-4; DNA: TGCAGCGTTGGATCAGACGCAACTAATGAAAAACTGTTTTTT; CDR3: CSVGSDATNEKLFF
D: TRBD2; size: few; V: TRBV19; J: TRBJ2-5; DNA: TGTGCCAGTAGTTTAGGACTAGCGGGGGGGCCGAGGTTGGAGACCCAGTACTTC; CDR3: CASSLGLAGGPRLETQYF
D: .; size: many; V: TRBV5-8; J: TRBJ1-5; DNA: TGTGCCAGCAGCTTGGCTGGGGGGTGGCAGCATTTT; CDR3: CASSLAGGWQHF
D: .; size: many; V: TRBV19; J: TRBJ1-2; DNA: TGTGCCAGTAAGGGGGACATTCGGGAGAATGGCTACACCTTC; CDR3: CASKGDIRENGYTF
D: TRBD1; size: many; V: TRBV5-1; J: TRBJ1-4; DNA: TGCGCCAGCAGCGCACAGACAGGGACGAATGAAAAACTGTTTTTT; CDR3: CASSAQTGTNEKLFF
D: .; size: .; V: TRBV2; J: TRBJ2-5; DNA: TGTGCCAGCAGTGAGATGCTGGATGGGGAGACCCAGTACTTC; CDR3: CASSEMLDGETQYF
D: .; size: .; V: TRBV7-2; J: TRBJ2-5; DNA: TGTGCCAGCAGACCAGGGGCAGCCAACCAAGAGACCCAGTACTTC; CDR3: CASRPGAANQETQYF
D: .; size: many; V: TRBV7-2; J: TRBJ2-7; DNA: TGTGCCAGCAGCTTTGGGACGGCTCCGGAGCAGTACTTC; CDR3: CASSFGTAPEQYF
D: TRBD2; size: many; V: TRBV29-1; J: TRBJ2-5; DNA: TGCAGCGTTGAAGGAGCGGGAGGGGACCAAGAGACCCAGTACTTC; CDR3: CSVEGAGGDQETQYF
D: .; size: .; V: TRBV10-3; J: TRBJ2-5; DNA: TGTGCCAGCAGGACAGCTTCCCAAGAGACCCAGTACTTC; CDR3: CASRTASQETQYF
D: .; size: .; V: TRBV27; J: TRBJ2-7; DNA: TGTGCCAGCAGTCCCTCTCGGGGATCCTCCTCCTACGAGCAGTACTTC; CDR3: CASSPSRGSSSYEQYF
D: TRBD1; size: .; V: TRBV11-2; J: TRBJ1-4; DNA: TGTGCCAGCAGCTCCCGACAGGGGGATAATGAAAAACTGTTTTTT; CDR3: CASSSRQGDNEKLFF
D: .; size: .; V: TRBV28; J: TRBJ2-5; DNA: TGTGCCAGCAGTTTGGCTACGATGCCAGAGACCCAGTACTTC; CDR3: CASSLATMPETQYF
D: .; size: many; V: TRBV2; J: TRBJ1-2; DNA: TGTGCCAGCAACCCCGGACTGGGGGACTATGGCTACACCTTC; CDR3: CASNPGLGDYGYTF
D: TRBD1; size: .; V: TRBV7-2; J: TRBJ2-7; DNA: TGTGCCAGCAGCCCCCTGGGACAGGGAGTCGGTGCTCTTTACGAGCAGTACTTC; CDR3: CASSPLGQGVGALYEQYF
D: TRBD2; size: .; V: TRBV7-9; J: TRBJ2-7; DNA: TGTGCCAGCAGCTTAGCGGCTAGCGGGGGGGCCTACGAGCAGTACTTC; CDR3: CASSLAASGGAYEQYF
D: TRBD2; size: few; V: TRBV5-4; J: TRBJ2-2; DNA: TGTGCCAGCACCGGGGGGGGGGCTTCGAACACCGGGGAGCTGTTTTTT; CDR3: CASTGGGASNTGELFF
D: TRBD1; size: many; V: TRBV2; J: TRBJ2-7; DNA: TGTGCCAGCAGATCCGACAGGGATACCTACGAGCAGTACTTC; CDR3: CASRSDRDTYEQYF
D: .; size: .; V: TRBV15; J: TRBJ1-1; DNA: TGTGCCACCAGCAGAGATGGGGTCGGGGTAGAAGCTTTCTTT; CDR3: CATSRDGVGVEAFF
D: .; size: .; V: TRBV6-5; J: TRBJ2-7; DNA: TGTGCCAGCAGATTTTCAGGCGAGCAGTACTTC; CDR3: CASRFSGEQYF
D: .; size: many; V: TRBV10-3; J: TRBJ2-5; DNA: TGTGCCATCAGTGAGTCGTCGGGGCAAGAGACCCAGTACTTC; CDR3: CAISESSGQETQYF
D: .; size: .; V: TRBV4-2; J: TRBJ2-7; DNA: TGTGCCAGCAGCTTGGGGCCGGCAGGGAGCTCCTACGAGCAGCACTTC; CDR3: CASSLGPAGSSYEQHF
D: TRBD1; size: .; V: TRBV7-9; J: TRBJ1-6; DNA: TGTGCCAGCAGCATCTCCGGGACAGGGGGCACTTCACCCCTCCACTTT; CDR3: CASSISGTGGTSPLHF
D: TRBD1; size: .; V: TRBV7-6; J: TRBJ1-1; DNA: TGTGCCAGCAGCCAGGGACAGCTAAAGACTGAAGCTTTCTTT; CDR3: CASSQGQLKTEAFF
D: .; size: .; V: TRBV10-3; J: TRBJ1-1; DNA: TGTGCCGCAGGACCTGAGGACGGCATGAACACTGAAGCTTTCTTT; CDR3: CAAGPEDGMNTEAFF
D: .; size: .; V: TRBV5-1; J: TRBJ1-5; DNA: TGCGCCAGCAGCTTATTGGGAGCTCCGGATCAGCCCCAGCATTTT; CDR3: CASSLLGAPDQPQHF
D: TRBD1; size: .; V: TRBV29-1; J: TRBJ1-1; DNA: TGCAGCGTTGGGACAGGGGGGACAGGTGCCCTTATCTTT; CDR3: CSVGTGGTGALIF
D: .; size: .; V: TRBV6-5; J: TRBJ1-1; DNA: TGTGCCAGCAGTTACTCTAGACAGAAGAACACTGAAGCTTTCTTT; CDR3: CASSYSRQKNTEAFF
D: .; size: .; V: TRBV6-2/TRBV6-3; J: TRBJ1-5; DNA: TGTGCCAGCAGGGACCCGGGGGATCATCAGCCCCAGCATTTT; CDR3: CASRDPGDHQPQHF
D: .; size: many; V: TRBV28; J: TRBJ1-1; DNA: TGTGCCAGCAGGGACGGGAACACTGAAGCTTTCTTT; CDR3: CASRDGNTEAFF
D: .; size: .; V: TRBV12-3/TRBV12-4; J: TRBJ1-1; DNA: TGTGCCAGCAGTTCACGGACCGGGGACACTGAAGTTTTCTTT; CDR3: CASSSRTGDTEVFF
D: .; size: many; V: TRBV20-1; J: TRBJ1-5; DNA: TGCAGTGCTAGCCGGGCTAGCAGCAATCAGCCCCAGCATTTT; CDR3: CSASRASSNQPQHF
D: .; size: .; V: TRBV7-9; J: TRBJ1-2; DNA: TGTGCCAGCAGCTTCGGAGGACAGATAGGATATGGCTACACCTTC; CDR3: CASSFGGQIGYGYTF
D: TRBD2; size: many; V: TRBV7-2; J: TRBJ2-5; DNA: TGTGCCAGCAGCTTCAGCGGGGGGGGACAAGAGACCCAGTACTTC; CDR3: CASSFSGGGQETQYF
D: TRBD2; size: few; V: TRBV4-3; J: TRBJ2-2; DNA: TGCGCCAGCAGCCAAGCGGCTAGCGGGGCAGGGGAGCTGTTTTTT; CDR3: CASSQAASGAGELFF
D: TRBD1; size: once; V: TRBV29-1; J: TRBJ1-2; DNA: TGCAGCGTTGATCCCCAGGACAGGGAGATCTATGGCTACACCTTC; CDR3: CSVDPQDREIYGYTF
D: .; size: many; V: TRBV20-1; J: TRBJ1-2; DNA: TGCAGTGCTAGTGAGCATTCCTATGGCTACACCTTC; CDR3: CSASEHSYGYTF
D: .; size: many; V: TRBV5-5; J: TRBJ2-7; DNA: TGTGCCAGCATCCCGGCCAGCTCCTACGAGCAGTACTTC; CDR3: CASIPASSYEQYF
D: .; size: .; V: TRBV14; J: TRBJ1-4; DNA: TGTGCCAGCAGCCAATCTCACAGGGTTTGGGTCCGTGATGAAAAACTGTTTTTT; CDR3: CASSQSHRVWVRDEKLFF
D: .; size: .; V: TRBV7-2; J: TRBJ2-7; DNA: TGTGCCAGCAGCTTAGCGGTCCTTCATTTCTACGAGCAGTACTTC; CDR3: CASSLAVLHFYEQYF
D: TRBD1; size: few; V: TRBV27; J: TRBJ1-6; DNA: TGTGCCAGCAGCGAAGACCTAGGGACAGGGATGTCACCCCTCCACTTT; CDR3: CASSEDLGTGMSPLHF
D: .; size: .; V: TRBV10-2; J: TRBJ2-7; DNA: TGCGCCAGCAGTGCCAGCAGCGGAAGCAACGAGCAGTACTTC; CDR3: CASSASSGSNEQYF
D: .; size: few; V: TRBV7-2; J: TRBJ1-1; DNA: TGTGCCAGCAGTTACTTTGGCAGTAGTAACACTGAAGCTTTCTTT; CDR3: CASSYFGSSNTEAFF
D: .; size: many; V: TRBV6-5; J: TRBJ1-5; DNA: TGTGCCACCCAGGGGAGTCGAGGGCGCAATCAGCCCCAGCATTTT; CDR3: CATQGSRGRNQPQHF
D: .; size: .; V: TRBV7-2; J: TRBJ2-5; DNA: TGTGCCAGCAGCAGCCCCCCGGGGACGGGGGCCCAAGAGACCCAGTACTTC; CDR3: CASSSPPGTGAQETQYF
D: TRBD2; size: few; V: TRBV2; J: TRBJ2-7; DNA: TGTGCCAGCAGTCCTCGGTATAGCGGGAGTTTTTACGAGCAGTACTTC; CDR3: CASSPRYSGSFYEQYF
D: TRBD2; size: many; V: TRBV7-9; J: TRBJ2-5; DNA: TGTGCCAGCAGCTTACTGAGGACTAGCGGGAGTAACCAAGAGACCCAGTACTTC; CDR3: CASSLLRTSGSNQETQYF
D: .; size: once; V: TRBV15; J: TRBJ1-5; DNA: TGTGCCACCAGCAGAGATGAGGCCGGGGAGCATTTT; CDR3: CATSRDEAGEHF
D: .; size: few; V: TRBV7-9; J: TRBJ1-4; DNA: TGTGCCAGCAGCTTAGATCCTGGTGGGAATGAAAAACTGTTTTTT; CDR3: CASSLDPGGNEKLFF
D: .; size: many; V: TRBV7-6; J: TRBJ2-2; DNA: TGTGCCAGCAGGTTCCTAGCCGCCGGGGAGCTGTTTTTT; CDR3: CASRFLAAGELFF
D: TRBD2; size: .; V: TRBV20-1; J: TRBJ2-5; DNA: TGCAGTGCTAGAGATAGAGCGGGAGGGGGAGAGACCCAGTACTTC; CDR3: CSARDRAGGGETQYF
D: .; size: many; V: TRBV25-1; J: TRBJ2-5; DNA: TGTGCCAGCAGTGAATATGGAACAGGCCAAGAGACCCAGTACTTC; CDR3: CASSEYGTGQETQYF